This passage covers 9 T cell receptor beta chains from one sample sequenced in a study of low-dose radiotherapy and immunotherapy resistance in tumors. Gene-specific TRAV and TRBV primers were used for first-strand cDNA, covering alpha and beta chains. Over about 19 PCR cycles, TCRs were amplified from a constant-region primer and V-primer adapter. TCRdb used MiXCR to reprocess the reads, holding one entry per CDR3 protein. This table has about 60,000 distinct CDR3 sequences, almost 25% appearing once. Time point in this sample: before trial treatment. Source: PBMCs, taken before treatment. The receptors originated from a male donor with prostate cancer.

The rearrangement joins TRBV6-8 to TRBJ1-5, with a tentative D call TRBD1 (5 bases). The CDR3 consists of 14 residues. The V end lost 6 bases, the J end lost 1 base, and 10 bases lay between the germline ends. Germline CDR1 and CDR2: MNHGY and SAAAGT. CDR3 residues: CASSRGRSNQPQHF. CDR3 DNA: TGTGCCAGCAGCCGGGGACGGAGCAATCAGCCCCAGCATTTT.

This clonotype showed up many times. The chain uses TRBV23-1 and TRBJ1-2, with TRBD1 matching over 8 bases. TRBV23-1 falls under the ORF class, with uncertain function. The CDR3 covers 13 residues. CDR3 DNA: TGCCTCTGTAGTGACAGGGGAGAAGTGGGCTACACCTTC. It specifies CLCSDRGEVGYTF.

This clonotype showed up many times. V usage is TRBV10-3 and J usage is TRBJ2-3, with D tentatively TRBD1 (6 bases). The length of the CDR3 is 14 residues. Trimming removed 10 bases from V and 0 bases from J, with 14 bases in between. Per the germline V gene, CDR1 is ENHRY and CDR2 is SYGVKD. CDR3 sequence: CATEGGGSTDTQYF. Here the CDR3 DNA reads TGTGCCACCGAAGGGGGTGGTAGCACAGATACGCAGTATTTT.

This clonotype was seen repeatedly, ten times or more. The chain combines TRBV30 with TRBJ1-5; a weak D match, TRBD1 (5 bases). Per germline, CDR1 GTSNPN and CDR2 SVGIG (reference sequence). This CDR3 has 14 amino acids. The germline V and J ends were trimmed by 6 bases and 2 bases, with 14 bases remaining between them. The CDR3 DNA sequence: TGTGCCTGTCAAATCCAGGGAGGCAATCAGCCCCAGCATTTT. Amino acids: CACQIQGGNQPQHF. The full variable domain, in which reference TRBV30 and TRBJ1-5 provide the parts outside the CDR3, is SQTIHQWPATLVQPVGSPLSLECTVEGTSNPNLYWYRQAAGRGLQLLFYSVGIGQISSEVPQNLSASRPQDRQFILSSKKLLLSDSGFYLCACQIQGGNQPQHFGDGTRLSIL.

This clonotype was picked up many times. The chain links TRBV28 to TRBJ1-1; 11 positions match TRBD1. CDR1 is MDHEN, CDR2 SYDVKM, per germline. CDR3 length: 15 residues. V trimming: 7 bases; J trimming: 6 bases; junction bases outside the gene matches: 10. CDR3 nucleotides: TGTGCCAGCACCTGGGGGGACAGGGGGACTCCTGAAGCTTTCTTT. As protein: CASTWGDRGTPEAFF.

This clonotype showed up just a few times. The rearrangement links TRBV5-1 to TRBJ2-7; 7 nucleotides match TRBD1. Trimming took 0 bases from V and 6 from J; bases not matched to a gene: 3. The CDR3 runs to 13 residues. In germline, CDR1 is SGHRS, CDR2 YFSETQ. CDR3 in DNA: TGCGCCAGCAGCTTGGGAAGGACAGGCGAGCAGTACTTC. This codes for CASSLGRTGEQYF.

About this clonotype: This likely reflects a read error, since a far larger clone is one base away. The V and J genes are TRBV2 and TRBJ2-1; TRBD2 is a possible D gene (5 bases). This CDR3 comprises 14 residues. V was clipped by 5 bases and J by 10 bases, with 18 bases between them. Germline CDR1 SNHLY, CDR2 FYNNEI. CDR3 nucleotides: TGTGCCAGCAGTCCGATCGTGGGAGCCTACGAGCAGTTCTTC. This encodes CASSPIVGAYEQFF.

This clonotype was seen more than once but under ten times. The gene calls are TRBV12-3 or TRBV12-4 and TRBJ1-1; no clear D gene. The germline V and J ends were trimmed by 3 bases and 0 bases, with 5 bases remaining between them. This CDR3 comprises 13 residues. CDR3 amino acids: CASSLRVNTEAFF. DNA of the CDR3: TGTGCCAGCAGTTTGAGAGTGAACACTGAAGCTTTCTTT.

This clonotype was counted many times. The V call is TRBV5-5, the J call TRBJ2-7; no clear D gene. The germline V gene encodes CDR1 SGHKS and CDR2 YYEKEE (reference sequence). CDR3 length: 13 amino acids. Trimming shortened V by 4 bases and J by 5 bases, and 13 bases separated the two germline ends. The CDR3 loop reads CASSLRPYDEQYF. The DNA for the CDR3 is TGTGCCAGCAGCCTCCGTCCCTACGACGAGCAGTACTTC.